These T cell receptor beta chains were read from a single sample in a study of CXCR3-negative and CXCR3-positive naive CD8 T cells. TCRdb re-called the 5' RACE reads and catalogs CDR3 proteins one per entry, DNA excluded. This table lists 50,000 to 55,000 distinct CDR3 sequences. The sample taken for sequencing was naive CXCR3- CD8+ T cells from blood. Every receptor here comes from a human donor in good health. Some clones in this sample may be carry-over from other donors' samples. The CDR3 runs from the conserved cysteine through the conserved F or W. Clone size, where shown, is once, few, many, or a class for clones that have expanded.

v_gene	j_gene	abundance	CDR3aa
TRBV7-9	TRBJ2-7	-	CASSLTTESYEQYF
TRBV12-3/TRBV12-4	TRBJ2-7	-	CASSFELTDYEQYF
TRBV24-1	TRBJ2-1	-	CATGGVNEQFF
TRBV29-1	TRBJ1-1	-	CSALSPGRTTEAFF
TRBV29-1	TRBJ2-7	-	CSVEDQSVEQYF
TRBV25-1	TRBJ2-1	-	CASIVGGEQFF
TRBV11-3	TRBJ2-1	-	CASSSRGLADNEQFF
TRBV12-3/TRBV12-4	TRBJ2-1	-	CASSRPTGGSDNEQFF
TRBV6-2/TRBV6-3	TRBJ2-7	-	CASSYAIEQYF
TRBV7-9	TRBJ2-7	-	CASSSTGEDEQYF
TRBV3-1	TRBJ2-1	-	CASSQVAGGSSYNEQFF
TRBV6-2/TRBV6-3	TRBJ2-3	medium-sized	CASSYSRGPDTQYF
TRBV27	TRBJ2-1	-	CASSLDAASSYNEQFF
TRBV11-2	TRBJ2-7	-	CASSLGQGSHEQYF
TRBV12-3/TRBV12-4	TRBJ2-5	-	CASSSGGERMETQYF
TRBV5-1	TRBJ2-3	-	CASSLAPGADTQYF
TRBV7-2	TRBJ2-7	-	CASSITVYEQYF
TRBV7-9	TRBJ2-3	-	CASSEQADTDTQYF
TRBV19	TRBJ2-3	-	CASSPSARPDTQYF
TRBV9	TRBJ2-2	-	CASSETTGLRELFF
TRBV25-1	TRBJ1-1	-	CATQAGVLTEAFF
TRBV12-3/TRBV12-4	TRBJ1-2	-	CASSLGGGCTF
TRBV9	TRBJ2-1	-	CASSVSRTRPYNEQFF
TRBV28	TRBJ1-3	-	CASSWASSGNTIYF
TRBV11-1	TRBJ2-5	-	CASLKGTALFQETQYF
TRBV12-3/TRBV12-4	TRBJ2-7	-	CASRQGLPYEQYF
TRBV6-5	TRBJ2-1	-	CASSFSGEKFNEQFF
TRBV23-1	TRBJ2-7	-	CASSQRTRAGYEQYF
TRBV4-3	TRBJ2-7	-	CASSQEWGDRAYEQYF
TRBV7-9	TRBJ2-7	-	CASSLVGGRSSYEQYF
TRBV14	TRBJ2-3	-	CASSQLSTGSTDTQYF
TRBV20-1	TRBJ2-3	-	CSARDSPSSGSTQYF
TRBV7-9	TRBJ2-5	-	CASVGMGQETQYF
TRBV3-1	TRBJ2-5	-	CASSEEFQETQYF
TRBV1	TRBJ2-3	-	CTSSQDWGRVVGTDTQYF
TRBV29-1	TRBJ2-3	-	CSIRWGSRRDTQYF
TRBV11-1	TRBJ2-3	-	CASSLTPGLAATDTQYF